This T cell receptor beta chain appears in the sequencing data of a study of T-cell memory formation after mild COVID-19. This clonotype was seen a handful of times. TCRdb re-analysed the 5' RACE reads in MiXCR, keeping a single row per CDR3 protein. The sample shows roughly 450,000 distinct CDR3 sequences, approximately 18% of them seen only once. This CDR3 is 17 amino acids long. Looked up from germline, CDR1 is MNHNY and CDR2 is SVGAGI (reference sequence). J gave up 1 base and V 8 bases, and 5 bases lay outside the gene matches. This receptor was identified in an adult woman who had mild COVID-19 (a few samples of this study predate the infection). Cell type and time point are not known. Material: PBMCs or a T cell subset sorted from them (not recorded which). The genes are TRBV6-6 and TRBJ2-2, with 15 bases lining up with TRBD2. The CDR3 region has the DNA TGTGCCAGCTGGGGACTAGCGGGGGGTCTGAACACCGGGGAGCTGTTTTTT. Its translation is CASWGLAGGLNTGELFF.